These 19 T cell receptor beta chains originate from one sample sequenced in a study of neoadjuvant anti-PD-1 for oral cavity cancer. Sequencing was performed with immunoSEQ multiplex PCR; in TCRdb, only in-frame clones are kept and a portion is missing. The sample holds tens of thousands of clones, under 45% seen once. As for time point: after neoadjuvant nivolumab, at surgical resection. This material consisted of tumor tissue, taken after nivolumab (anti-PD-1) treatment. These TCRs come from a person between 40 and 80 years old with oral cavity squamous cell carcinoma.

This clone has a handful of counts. The CDR3 nucleotides are TGTGCCTGTCGTAGGGACAGAGCCTATGGCTACACCTTC. It encodes CACRRDRAYGYTF. The V gene is TRBV30, the J gene TRBJ1-2; 7 positions agree with TRBD1. The V and J ends lost 6 bases and 4 bases, in that order; junction bases with no gene match: 8. The CDR3 has 13 amino acids. Germline-derived CDR1 and CDR2 are GTSNPN and SVGIG (reference sequence).

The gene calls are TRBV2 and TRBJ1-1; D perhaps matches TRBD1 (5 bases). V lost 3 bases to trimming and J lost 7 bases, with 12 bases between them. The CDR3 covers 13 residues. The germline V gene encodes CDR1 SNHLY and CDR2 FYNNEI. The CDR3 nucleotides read TGTGCCAGCAGTGAGGGAGCAGGGTTTGAAGCTTTCTTT. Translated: CASSEGAGFEAFF.

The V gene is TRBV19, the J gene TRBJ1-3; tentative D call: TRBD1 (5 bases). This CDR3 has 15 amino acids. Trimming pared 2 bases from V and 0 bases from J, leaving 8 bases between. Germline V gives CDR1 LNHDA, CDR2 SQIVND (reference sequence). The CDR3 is CASSIPGSSGNTIYF. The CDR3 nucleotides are TGTGCCAGTAGTATACCAGGGTCCTCTGGAAACACCATATATTTT.

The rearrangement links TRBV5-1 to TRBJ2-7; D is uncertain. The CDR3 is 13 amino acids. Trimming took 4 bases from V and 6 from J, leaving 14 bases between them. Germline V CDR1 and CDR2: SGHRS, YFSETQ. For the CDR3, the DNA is TGCGCCAGCAGCGGTGGTTGGCGATCCGAGCAGTACTTC. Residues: CASSGGWRSEQYF.

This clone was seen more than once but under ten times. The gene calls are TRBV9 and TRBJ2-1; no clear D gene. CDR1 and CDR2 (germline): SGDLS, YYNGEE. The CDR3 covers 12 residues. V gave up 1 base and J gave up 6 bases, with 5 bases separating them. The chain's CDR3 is CASSVLTNEQFF. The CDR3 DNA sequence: TGTGCCAGCAGCGTACTCACCAATGAGCAGTTCTTC.

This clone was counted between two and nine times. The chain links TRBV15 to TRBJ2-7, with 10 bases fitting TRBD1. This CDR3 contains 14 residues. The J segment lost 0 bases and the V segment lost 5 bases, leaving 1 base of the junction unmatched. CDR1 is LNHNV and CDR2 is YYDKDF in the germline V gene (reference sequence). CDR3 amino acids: CATSRDRGSYEQYF. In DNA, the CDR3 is TGTGCCACCAGCCGGGACAGGGGCTCCTACGAGCAGTACTTC.

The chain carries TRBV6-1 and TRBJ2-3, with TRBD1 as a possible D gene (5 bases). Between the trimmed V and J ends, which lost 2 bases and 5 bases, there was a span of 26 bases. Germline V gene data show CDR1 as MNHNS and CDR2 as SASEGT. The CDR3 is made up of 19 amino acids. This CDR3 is CASSEFVGLTTFDGDTQYF. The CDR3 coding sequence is TGTGCCAGCAGTGAATTTGTGGGGCTCACCACATTCGATGGAGATACGCAGTATTTT.

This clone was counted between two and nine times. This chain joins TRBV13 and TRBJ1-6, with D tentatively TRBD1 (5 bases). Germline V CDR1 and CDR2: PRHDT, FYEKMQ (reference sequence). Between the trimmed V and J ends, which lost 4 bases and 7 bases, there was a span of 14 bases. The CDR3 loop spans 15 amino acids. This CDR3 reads CASSYEGRKNSPLHF. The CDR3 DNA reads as TGTGCCAGCAGCTACGAGGGACGGAAGAATTCACCCCTCCACTTT.

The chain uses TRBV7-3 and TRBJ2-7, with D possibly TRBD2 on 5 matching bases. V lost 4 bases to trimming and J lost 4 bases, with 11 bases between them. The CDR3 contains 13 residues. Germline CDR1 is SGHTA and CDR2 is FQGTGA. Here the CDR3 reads CASSSDPGYEQYF. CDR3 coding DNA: TGTGCCAGCAGCTCGGACCCGGGGTACGAGCAGTACTTC.

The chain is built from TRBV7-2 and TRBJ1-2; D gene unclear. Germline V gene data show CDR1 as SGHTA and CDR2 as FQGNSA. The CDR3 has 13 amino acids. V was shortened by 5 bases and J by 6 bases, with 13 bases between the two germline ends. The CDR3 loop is CASSGGVGDGYTF. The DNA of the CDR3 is TGTGCCAGCAGCGGCGGCGTTGGGGATGGCTACACCTTC.

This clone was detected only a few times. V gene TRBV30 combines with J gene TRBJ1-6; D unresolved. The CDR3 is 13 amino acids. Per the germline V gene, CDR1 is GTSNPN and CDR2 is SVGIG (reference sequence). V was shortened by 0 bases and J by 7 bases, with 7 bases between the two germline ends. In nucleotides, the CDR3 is TGTGCCTGGAGTGTAGCCCAGAATTCACCCCTCCACTTT. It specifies CAWSVAQNSPLHF.

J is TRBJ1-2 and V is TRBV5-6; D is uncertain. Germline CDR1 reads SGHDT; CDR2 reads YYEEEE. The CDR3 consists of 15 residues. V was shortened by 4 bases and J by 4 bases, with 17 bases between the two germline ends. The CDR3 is CASSRPASSGYGYTF. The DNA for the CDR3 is TGTGCCAGCAGCCGGCCGGCCAGCAGCGGCTATGGCTACACCTTC.

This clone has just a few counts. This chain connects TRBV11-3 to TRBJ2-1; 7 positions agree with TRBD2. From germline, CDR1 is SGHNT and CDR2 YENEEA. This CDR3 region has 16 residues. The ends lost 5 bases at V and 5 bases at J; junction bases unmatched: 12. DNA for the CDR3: TGTGCCAGCAGCAAGAGGGAGGGCGGGGGAAACAATGAGCAGTTCTTC. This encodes CASSKREGGGNNEQFF.

CDR3 in DNA: TGTGCCAGCAGCTTACAGCCCGATGGCTACACCTTC. This sequence encodes CASSLQPDGYTF. The chain joins TRBV7-9 to TRBJ1-2; D gene ambiguous. This CDR3 region has 12 residues. CDR1 is SEHNR, CDR2 FQNEAQ, per germline (reference sequence). V gave up 2 bases and J gave up 6 bases, with 7 bases separating them.

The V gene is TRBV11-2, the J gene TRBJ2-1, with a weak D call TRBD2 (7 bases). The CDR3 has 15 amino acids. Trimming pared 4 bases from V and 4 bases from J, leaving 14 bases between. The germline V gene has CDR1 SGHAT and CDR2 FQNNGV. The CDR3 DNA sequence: TGTGCCAGCAGCTCGAAGGGGGGGGATTACAATGAGCAGTTCTTC. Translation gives CASSSKGGDYNEQFF.

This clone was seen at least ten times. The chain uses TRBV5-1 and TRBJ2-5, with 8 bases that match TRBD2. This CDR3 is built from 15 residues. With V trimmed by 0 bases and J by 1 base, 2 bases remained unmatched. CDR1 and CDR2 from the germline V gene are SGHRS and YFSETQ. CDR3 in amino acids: CASSLDGTSQETQYF. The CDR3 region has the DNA TGCGCCAGCAGCTTGGACGGGACTAGCCAAGAGACCCAGTACTTC.

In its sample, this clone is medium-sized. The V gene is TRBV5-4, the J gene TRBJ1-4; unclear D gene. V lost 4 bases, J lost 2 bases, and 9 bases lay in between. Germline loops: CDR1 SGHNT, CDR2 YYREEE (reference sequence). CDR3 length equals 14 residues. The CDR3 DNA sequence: TGTGCCAGCAGCAATATAGCCACTAATGAAAAACTGTTTTTT. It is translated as CASSNIATNEKLFF. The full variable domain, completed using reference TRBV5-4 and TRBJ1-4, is ETGVTQSPTHLIKTRGQQVTLRCSSQSGHNTVSWYQQALGQGPQFIFQYYREEENGRGNFPPRFSGLQFPNYSSELNVNALELDDSALYLCASSNIATNEKLFFGSGTQLSVL.

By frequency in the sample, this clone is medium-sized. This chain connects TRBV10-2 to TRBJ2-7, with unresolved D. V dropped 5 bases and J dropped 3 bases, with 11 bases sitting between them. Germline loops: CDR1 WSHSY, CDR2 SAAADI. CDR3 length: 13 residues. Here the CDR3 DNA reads TGCGCCAGCAGTCCCAATTGGGACTACGAGCAGTACTTC. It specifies CASSPNWDYEQYF.

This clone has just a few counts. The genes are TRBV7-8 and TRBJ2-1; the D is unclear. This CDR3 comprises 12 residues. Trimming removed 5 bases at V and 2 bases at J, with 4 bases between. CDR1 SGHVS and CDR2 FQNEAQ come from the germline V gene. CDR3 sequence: CASSHPYNEQFF. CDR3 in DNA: TGTGCCAGCAGCCACCCCTACAATGAGCAGTTCTTC.